This TCR beta chain was recorded in a study of cytomegalovirus exposure and HLA in healthy donors. As to this clone: Its specificity is not known.

The V gene end was trimmed by 1 base and the J gene end by 11 bases; junction bases not matched to a gene: 10. Germline CDR1 KGHSH, CDR2 LQKENI. This CDR3 region has 16 residues. The PCR contained 60 Vbeta and 13 Jbeta primers. The protocol was immunoSEQ multiplex PCR, while the TCRdb copy is restricted to in-frame clones and leaves out a portion. The sample records approximately 100,000 clones, 76% being singletons. Findings and limits, study-wide: Some public TCRs appeared in many individuals, while most sequences were rare. Presence/absence analyses assumed roughly uniform sequencing depth across donors, which may not hold.

Unrecorded immune exposure was likely among donors, who were nominally healthy when sampled. Sequencing was performed on PBMCs. The rearrangement joins TRBV18 to TRBJ1-6; 8 positions match TRBD1. The source is a woman between 18 and 29 years old in good health and CMV-seropositive. Written as DNA, the CDR3 is TGTGCCAGCTCACCACAGACAGGGGCCCGGGGAGCACCCCTCCACTTT. Residues: CASSPQTGARGAPLHF.